Listed below are T cell receptor beta chains from one sample, sequenced in a study of CD8+ T cells in alopecia areata. Assay: immunoSEQ multiplex PCR; the TCRdb copy retains only in-frame clones and omits some. The top ten clones hold around 0.48% of a sample with about 210,000 clones, more than 30% of them seen once. The sequenced sample was CD4+ T cells sorted from blood, obtained at week 34, from a patient treated with tofacitinib. These receptors originate from a human donor with alopecia areata. CDR3s leave out the opening cysteine and the closing phenylalanine or tryptophan. Fields, in order: V gene, CDR3 protein.

v_call: TRBV9; cdr3_aa: ASSGDSGSYNEQF
v_call: TRBV29-1; cdr3_aa: SALGSGFNEQF
v_call: TRBV4-2; cdr3_aa: ASSQDWSTEQY
v_call: TRBV30; cdr3_aa: ASRQGPYNEQF
v_call: TRBV5-1; cdr3_aa: ASSLEGALSYEQY
v_call: TRBV7-9; cdr3_aa: ASSPDRSGNTIY
v_call: TRBV30; cdr3_aa: AWSSVGAGDTQY
v_call: TRBV6-5; cdr3_aa: ASHRGRGEAF
v_call: TRBV29-1; cdr3_aa: SVDRPAGSSYNEQF
v_call: TRBV4-1; cdr3_aa: ASSQAPAGGSYEQY
v_call: TRBV9; cdr3_aa: ASSPRFEGLFPPNNEQF
v_call: TRBV11-2; cdr3_aa: ASSSTGDTQY
v_call: TRBV29-1; cdr3_aa: SVVTEVEQF
v_call: TRBV29-1; cdr3_aa: SVDASYNEQF
v_call: TRBV7-4; cdr3_aa: ASSLRFSGTYNEQF
v_call: TRBV19; cdr3_aa: ASNGQPNTEAF